This TCR beta chain was captured by sequencing in a study of blood T cell repertoires in COVID-19. The study assigned cohorts using participant-reported clinical history. Original handling: Reference gene primer amplification gave estimated nucleated cell counts. TCRdb keeps only in-frame clones here, not all; method: immunoSEQ multiplex PCR. V, J and clone size were drawn from that table, and D and trimming were deduced from the DNA. The sample records around 380,000 clones, over 75% being singletons. V shed 1 base and J shed 0 bases, with 10 bases lying between them. The length of the CDR3 is 16 residues. Germline loops: CDR1 SEHNR, CDR2 FQNEAQ (reference sequence).

The origin of this receptor is a man aged 30 to 45 who had recovered from COVID-19. The sample comprised PBMCs or T cells enriched from blood (not recorded which). The gene calls are TRBV7-9 and TRBJ1-3; no clear D. CDR3 DNA sequence: TGTGCCAGCAGCTTAGAGGAGGCGACCTCTGGAAACACCATATATTTT. This gives the protein CASSLEEATSGNTIYF. Supplemented by reference TRBV7-9 and TRBJ1-3, the full variable domain reads DTGVSQNPRHKITKRGQNVTFRCDPISEHNRLYWYRQTLGQGPEFLTYFQNEAQLEKSRLLSDRFSAERPKGSFSTLEIQRTEQGDSAMYLCASSLEEATSGNTIYFGEGSWLTVV.